A selection of T cell receptor beta chains follows, all from one sample in a study of T cell repertoires in cytomegalovirus infection. TCRdb used MiXCR to reprocess the reads, holding one entry per CDR3 protein. The data hold 150,000 to 200,000 distinct CDR3 sequences, with 25% to 30% observed a single time. Source material: PBMCs. The receptors shown here come from a human donor in good health (CMV status not recorded). Some clones in this sample may be carry-over from other donors' samples. Both conserved end residues are part of each CDR3. A D gene is named only where the DNA matches it firmly. Expanded clones get a size class; other rows say once, few or many, or leave the size out.

v_gene,j_gene,d_gene,abundance,CDR3nt,CDR3aa
TRBV6-6,TRBJ1-5,-,-,TGTGCCAGCAGTTTCCCACCGGGGGCGTTGGGTCAGCCCCAGCATTTT,CASSFPPGALGQPQHF
TRBV6-6,TRBJ2-1,TRBD1,-,TGTGCCAGTAGACCGGGACAGGGTCTCAATGAGCAGTTCTTC,CASRPGQGLNEQFF
TRBV7-8,TRBJ1-5,-,few,TGTGCCAGCAGCTTAGGGTCCTTGGCAGGATGGCCCCAGCATTTT,CASSLGSLAGWPQHF
TRBV2,TRBJ2-6,-,few,TGTGCCAGCAGGCAACAGGTCTCTGGGGCCAACGTCCTGACTTTC,CASRQQVSGANVLTF
TRBV5-1,TRBJ2-7,-,few,TGCGCCAGCAGCTTCACAGACGAGGAGCAGTACTTC,CASSFTDEEQYF
TRBV7-2,TRBJ2-3,TRBD2,few,TGTGCCAGCAGCTTAGACGGGGGGAGGCCAGATACGCAGTATTTT,CASSLDGGRPDTQYF
TRBV29-1,TRBJ2-2,-,-,TGCAGCGTTGAAAAAGGGACCGGGGAGCTGTTTTTT,CSVEKGTGELFF
TRBV15,TRBJ2-1,TRBD2,few,TGTGCCACCAGTCCTAGCGGGGACTACAATGAGCAGTTCTTC,CATSPSGDYNEQFF
TRBV5-1,TRBJ2-1,-,-,TGCGCCAGCAGCTTGGGCCAGGTAGGGAGGTACAATGAGCAGTTCTTC,CASSLGQVGRYNEQFF
TRBV10-3,TRBJ1-4,TRBD1,-,TGTGCCATCAGTAGGGGGCCGGGGGAAAAACTGTTTTTT,CAISRGPGEKLFF
TRBV7-3,TRBJ1-5,TRBD1,-,TGTGCCAGCAGCTTAAGGGACAGGAAAGTGTTAAGCAATCAGCCCCAGCATTTT,CASSLRDRKVLSNQPQHF
TRBV20-1,TRBJ1-6,TRBD1,once,TGCAGTGCTAGATACGACAGGGATTCACCCCTCCACTTT,CSARYDRDSPLHF
TRBV29-1,TRBJ1-1,-,few,TGCAGCGTTGAACCCAGGCGGAACACTGAAGCTTTCTTT,CSVEPRRNTEAFF
TRBV7-2,TRBJ1-5,-,many,TGTGCCAGCAGCTTATCCGGGGACAGCAATCAGCCCCAGCATTTT,CASSLSGDSNQPQHF
TRBV11-2,TRBJ2-7,-,few,TGTGCCAGCAGCTTAGAACCCAGAGTAGAGGTCGAGCAGTACTTC,CASSLEPRVEVEQYF
TRBV4-1,TRBJ2-1,-,few,TGCGCCAGCAGCCAATTCGCAACGGGAAGCTCCTACAATGAGCAGTTCTTC,CASSQFATGSSYNEQFF
TRBV2,TRBJ2-7,-,-,TGTGCCAGCAGTGCTCGTGGTGCGCAGTACTTC,CASSARGAQYF
TRBV12-3/TRBV12-4,TRBJ1-2,TRBD1,-,TGTGCCAGCACCCGGACAGGCGCTTATGGCTACACCTTC,CASTRTGAYGYTF
TRBV12-3/TRBV12-4,TRBJ2-7,-,many,TGTGCCAGCAGTCCCCGGGGAAGAACCACCTACGAGCAGTACTTC,CASSPRGRTTYEQYF
TRBV19,TRBJ1-2,TRBD1,few,TGTGCCAGTAGTATCCCGACGGGGGGACAGGTCTATGGCTACACCTTC,CASSIPTGGQVYGYTF
TRBV7-9,TRBJ1-1,-,-,TGTGCCAGCAGCCCGGGCAGAAAAGCTTTCTTT,CASSPGRKAFF
TRBV7-3,TRBJ1-1,-,few,TGTGCCAGCAGCCCTGATTCGGTGAACACTGAAGCTTTCTTT,CASSPDSVNTEAFF
TRBV19,TRBJ1-1,TRBD1,-,TGTGCCAGTAGTCCCTGGGACAGGTGGAACACTGAAGCTTTCTTT,CASSPWDRWNTEAFF
TRBV12-3/TRBV12-4,TRBJ2-7,-,-,TGTGCCAGCAGTTTTGGGCGTAACGAGCAGTACTTC,CASSFGRNEQYF
TRBV7-6,TRBJ2-1,-,few,TGTGCTAGCAGCCTCGGACCCGGCGGTGAGCAGTTCTTC,CASSLGPGGEQFF
TRBV19,TRBJ2-1,TRBD2,-,TGTGCCAGTAGTATCCGGGGGGGGCTCACCTACAATGAGCAGTTCTTC,CASSIRGGLTYNEQFF
TRBV5-1,TRBJ1-1,TRBD1,-,TGCGCCAGCAGCTTGGTGGGGACAGGGCCGAACACTGAAGCTTTCTTT,CASSLVGTGPNTEAFF
TRBV7-2,TRBJ2-7,-,many,TGTGCCAGCAGCTCCTTTTACGAGCAGTACTTC,CASSSFYEQYF
TRBV3-1,TRBJ1-1,TRBD1,-,TGTGCCAGCAGCCAAACAGGGGACACTGAAGCTTTCTTT,CASSQTGDTEAFF
TRBV29-1,TRBJ2-7,TRBD2,once,TGCAGCGTTGAAAGGGGAGGGGCGACATCCTACGAGCAGTACTTC,CSVERGGATSYEQYF
TRBV7-9,TRBJ1-1,-,few,TGTGCCAGCAGCTTTTCAGGGTTTGACACTGAAGCTTTCTTT,CASSFSGFDTEAFF
TRBV7-2,TRBJ1-2,TRBD1,many,TGTGCCAGCAGCCCGGACAGGGATTATGGCTACACCTTC,CASSPDRDYGYTF
TRBV7-2,TRBJ1-1,TRBD1,few,TGTGCCAGCAGCCCGACCGATAAGGGACAGGGTAGGCCTGAAGCTTTCTTT,CASSPTDKGQGRPEAFF
TRBV7-2,TRBJ2-5,TRBD1,few,TGTGCCAGCAGCCTAATCTGGGGACAGTCCCTTCCTGGAGAGACCCAGTACTTC,CASSLIWGQSLPGETQYF
TRBV28,TRBJ1-1,-,-,TGTGCCAGCAGTTTGGGGGGCAGGGAGAAGACTGAAGCTTTCTTT,CASSLGGREKTEAFF
TRBV20-1,TRBJ1-3,-,few,TGCAGTGCTAGTCCTACCACCGAAGGTTCTGGAAACACCATATATTTT,CSASPTTEGSGNTIYF
TRBV11-2,TRBJ2-4,-,few,TGTGCCAGCAGCTTAGCCGGGAGAGAAAACATTCAGTACTTC,CASSLAGRENIQYF
TRBV24-1,TRBJ2-5,TRBD1,-,TGTGCCACCCCGCCCAAAGACAGGGGGCATCAAGAGACCCAGTACTTC,CATPPKDRGHQETQYF